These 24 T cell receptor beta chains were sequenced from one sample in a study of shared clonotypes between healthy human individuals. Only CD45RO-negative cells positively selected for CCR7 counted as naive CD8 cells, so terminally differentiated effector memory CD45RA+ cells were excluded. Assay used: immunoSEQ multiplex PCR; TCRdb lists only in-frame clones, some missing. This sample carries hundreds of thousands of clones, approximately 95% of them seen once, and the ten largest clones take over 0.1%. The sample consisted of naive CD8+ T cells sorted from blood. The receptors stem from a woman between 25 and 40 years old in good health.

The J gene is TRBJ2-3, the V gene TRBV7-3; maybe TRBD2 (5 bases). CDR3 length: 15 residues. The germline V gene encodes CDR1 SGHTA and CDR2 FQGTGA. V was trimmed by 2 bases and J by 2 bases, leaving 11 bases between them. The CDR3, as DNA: TGTGCCAGCAGCTTAGTGGGAGCTATCACAGATACGCAGTATTTT. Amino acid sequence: CASSLVGAITDTQYF.

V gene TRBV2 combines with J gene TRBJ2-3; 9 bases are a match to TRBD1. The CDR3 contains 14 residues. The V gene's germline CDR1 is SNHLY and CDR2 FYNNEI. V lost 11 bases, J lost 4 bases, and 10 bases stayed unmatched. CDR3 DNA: TGTGCCTCCTGGACAGGGGTGACCGCAGATACGCAGTATTTT. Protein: CASWTGVTADTQYF.

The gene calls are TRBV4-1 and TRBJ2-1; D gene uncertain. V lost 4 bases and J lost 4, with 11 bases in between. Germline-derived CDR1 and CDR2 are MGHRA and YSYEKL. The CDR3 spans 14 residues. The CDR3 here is CASSPPGSYNEQFF. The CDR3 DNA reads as TGCGCCAGCAGCCCCCCGGGTTCATACAATGAGCAGTTCTTC.

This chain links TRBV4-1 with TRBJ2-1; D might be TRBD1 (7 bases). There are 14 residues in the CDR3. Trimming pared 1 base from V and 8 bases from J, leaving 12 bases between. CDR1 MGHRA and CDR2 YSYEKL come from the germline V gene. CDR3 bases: TGCGCCAGCAGCCAAGCCCAGGGGGGCCATGAGCAGTTCTTC. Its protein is CASSQAQGGHEQFF.

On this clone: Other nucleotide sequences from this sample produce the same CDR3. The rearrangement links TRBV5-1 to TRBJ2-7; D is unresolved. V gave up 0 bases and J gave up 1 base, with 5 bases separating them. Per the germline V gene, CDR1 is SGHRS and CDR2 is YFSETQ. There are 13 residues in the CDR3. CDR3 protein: CASSLEESYEQYF. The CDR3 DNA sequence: TGCGCCAGCAGCTTGGAGGAGTCCTACGAGCAGTACTTC.

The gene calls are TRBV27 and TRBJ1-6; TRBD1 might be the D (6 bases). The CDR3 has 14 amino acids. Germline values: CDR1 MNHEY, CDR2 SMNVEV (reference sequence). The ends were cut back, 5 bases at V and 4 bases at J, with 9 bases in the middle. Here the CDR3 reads CASSPGQYNSPLHF. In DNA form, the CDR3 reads TGTGCCAGCAGTCCCGGACAGTATAATTCACCCCTCCACTTT.

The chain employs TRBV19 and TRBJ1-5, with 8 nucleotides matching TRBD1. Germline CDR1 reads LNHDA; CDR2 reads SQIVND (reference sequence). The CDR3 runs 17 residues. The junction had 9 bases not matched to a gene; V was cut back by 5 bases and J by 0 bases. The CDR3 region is CASSDRGYGSSNQPQHF. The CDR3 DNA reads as TGTGCCAGTAGTGACAGGGGTTACGGATCTAGCAATCAGCCCCAGCATTTT.

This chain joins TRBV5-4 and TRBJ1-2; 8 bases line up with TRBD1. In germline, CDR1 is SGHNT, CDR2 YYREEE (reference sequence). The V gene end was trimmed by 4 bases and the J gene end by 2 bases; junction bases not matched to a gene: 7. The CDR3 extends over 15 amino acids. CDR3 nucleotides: TGTGCCAGCAGCCCTGGACAGGGTGCCAACTATGGCTACACCTTC. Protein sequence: CASSPGQGANYGYTF.

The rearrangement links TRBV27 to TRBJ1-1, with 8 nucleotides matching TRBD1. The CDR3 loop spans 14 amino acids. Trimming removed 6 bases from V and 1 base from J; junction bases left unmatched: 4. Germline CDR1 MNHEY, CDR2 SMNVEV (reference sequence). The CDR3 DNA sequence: TGTGCCAGCAGGCACACAGGGGGGAACACTGAAGCTTTCTTT. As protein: CASRHTGGNTEAFF.

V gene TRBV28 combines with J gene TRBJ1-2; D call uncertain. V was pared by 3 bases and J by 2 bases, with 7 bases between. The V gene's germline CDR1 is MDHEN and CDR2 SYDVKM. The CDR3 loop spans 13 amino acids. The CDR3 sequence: CASSLIVNYGYTF. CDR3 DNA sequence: TGTGCCAGCAGTTTGATAGTCAACTATGGCTACACCTTC.

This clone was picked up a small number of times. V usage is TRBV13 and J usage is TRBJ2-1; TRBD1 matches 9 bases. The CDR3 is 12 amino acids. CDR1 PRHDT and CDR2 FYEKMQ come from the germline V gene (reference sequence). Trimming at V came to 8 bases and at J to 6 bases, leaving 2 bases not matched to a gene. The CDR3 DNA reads TGTGCCAGCGCGGGACAGGGCAATGAGCAGTTCTTC. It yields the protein CASAGQGNEQFF.

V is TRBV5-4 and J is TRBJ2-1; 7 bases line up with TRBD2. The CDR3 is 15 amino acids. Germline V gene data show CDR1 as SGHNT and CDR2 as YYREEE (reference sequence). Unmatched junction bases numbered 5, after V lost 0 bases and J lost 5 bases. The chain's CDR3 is CASSLELAWNNEQFF. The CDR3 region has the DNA TGTGCCAGCAGCTTGGAACTAGCGTGGAACAATGAGCAGTTCTTC.

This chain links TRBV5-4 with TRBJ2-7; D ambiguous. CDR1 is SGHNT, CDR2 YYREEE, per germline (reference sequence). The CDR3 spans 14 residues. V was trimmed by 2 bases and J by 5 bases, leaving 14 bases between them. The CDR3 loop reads CASSFTEYLDEQYF. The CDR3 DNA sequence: TGTGCCAGCAGCTTTACGGAGTATCTCGACGAGCAGTACTTC.

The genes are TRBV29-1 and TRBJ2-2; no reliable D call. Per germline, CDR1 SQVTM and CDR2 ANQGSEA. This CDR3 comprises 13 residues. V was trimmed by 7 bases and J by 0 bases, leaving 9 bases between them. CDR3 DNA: TGCAGCGCCCAGGTACCGAACACCGGGGAGCTGTTTTTT. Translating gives CSAQVPNTGELFF.

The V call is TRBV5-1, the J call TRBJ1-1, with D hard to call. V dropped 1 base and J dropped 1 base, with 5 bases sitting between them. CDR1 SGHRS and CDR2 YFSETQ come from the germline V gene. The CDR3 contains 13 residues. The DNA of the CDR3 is TGCGCCAGCAGCTTGTCAGAGAACACTGAAGCTTTCTTT. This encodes CASSLSENTEAFF.

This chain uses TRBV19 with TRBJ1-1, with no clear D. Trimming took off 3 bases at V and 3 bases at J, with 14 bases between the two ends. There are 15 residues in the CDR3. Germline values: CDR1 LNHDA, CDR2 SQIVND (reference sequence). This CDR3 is CASSIWFAADTEAFF. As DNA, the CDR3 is TGTGCCAGTAGTATTTGGTTCGCGGCCGACACTGAAGCTTTCTTT.

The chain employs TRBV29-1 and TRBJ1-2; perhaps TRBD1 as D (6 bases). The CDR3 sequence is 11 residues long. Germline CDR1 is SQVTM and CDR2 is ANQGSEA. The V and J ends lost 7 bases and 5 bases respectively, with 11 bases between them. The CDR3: CSASDSYGYTF. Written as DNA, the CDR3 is TGCAGCGCTTCGGACAGTTATGGCTACACCTTC.

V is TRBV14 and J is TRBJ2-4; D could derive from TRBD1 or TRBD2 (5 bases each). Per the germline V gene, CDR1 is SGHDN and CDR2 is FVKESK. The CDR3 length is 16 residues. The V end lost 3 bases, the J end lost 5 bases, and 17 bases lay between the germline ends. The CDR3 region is CASSQDPTGTENIQYF. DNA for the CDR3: TGTGCCAGCAGCCAGGACCCTACCGGGACCGAAAACATTCAGTACTTC.

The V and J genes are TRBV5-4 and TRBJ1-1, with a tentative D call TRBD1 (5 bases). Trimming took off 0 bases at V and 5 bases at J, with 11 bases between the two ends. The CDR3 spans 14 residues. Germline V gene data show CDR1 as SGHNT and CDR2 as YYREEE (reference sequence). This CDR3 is CASSLVRGGTEAFF. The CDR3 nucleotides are TGTGCCAGCAGCTTGGTTAGGGGTGGGACTGAAGCTTTCTTT.

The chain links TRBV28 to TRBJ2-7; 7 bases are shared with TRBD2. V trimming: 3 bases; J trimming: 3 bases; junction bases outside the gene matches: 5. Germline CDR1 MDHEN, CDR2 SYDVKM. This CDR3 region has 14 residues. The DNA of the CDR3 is TGTGCCAGCAGTTTGTTGGGAGGGGACTACGAGCAGTACTTC. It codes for CASSLLGGDYEQYF. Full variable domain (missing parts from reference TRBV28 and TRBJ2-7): DVKVTQSSRYLVKRTGEKVFLECVQDMDHENMFWYRQDPGLGLRLIYFSYDVKMKEKGDIPEGYSVSREKKERFSLILESASTNQTSMYLCASSLLGGDYEQYFGPGTRLTVT.

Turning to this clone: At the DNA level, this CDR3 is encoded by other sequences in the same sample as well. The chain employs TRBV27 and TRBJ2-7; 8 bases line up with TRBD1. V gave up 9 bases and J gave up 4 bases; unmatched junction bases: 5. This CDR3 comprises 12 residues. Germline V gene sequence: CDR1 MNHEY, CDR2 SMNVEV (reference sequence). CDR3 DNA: TGTGCCAGTGGGACAGGAGCGTACGAGCAGTACTTC. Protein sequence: CASGTGAYEQYF.

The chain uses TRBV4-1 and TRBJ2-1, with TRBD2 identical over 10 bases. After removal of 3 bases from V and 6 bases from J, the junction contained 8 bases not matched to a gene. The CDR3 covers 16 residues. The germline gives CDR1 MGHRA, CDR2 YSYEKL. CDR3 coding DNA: TGCGCCAGCAGCCAGACGGGACTAGCGTTGGGCAATGAGCAGTTCTTC. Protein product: CASSQTGLALGNEQFF.

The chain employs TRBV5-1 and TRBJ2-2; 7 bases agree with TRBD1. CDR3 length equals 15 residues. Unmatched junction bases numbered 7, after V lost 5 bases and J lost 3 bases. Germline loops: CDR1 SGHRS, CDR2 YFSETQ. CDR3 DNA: TGCGCCAGCAGACCTAAAACAGGGGACACCGGGGAGCTGTTTTTT. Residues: CASRPKTGDTGELFF.

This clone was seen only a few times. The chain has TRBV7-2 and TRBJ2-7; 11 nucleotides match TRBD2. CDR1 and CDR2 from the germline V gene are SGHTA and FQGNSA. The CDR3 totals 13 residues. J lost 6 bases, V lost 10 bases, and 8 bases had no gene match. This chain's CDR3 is CATDSGRAAEQYF. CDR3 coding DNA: TGTGCCACCGATAGCGGGAGGGCCGCCGAGCAGTACTTC. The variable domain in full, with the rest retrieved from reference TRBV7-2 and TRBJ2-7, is GAGVSQSPSNKVTEKGKDVELRCDPISGHTALYWYRQSLGQGLEFLIYFQGNSAPDKSGLPSDRFSAERTGGSVSTLTIQRTQQEDSAVYLCATDSGRAAEQYFGPGTRLTVT.